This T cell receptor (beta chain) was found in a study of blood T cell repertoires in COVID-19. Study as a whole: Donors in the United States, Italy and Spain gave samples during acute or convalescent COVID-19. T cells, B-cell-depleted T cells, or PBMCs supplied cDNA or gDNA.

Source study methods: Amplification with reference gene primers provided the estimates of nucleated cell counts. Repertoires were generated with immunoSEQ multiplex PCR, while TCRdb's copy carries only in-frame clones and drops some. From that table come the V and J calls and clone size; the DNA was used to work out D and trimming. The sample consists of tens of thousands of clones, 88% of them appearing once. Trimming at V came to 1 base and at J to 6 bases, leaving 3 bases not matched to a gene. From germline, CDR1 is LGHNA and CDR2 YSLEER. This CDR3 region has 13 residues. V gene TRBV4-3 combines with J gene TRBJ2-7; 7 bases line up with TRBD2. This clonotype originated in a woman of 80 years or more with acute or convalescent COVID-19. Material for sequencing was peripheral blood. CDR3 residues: CASSQVSGVEQYF. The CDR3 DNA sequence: TGCGCCAGCAGCCAAGTGAGCGGGGTCGAGCAGTACTTC.